These 27 T cell receptor beta chains came from one sample sequenced in a study of T cells in Graves' hyperthyroidism and ophthalmopathy. RNA transcripts were the template for amplifying TCR beta CDR3 regions. A set of HTBI primers served as the primers for a first-round RT-PCR of the TCR CDR3. TCRdb re-called the multiplex PCR reads through MiXCR, storing one row per CDR3 protein. The sample has about 600,000 distinct CDR3 sequences; 14% are singletons. The source material was blood. The receptors derive from a woman younger than 30 with Graves' ophthalmopathy.

V and J are TRBV9 and TRBJ2-1, with 13 bases lining up with TRBD2. V shed 4 bases, J shed 4 bases, and the junction held 11 bases outside the gene matches. There are 18 residues in the CDR3. CDR1 SGDLS and CDR2 YYNGEE come from the germline V gene. The CDR3 is CASSFQGRLAGGYNEQFF. The CDR3 DNA reads as TGTGCCAGCAGCTTCCAGGGGCGACTAGCGGGGGGATACAATGAGCAGTTCTTC.

This clonotype occurred many times. The genes are TRBV12-3 or TRBV12-4 and TRBJ2-2; D perhaps matches TRBD1 (6 bases). There are 15 residues in the CDR3. V shed 0 bases and J shed 4 bases, with 9 bases lying between them. The DNA of the CDR3 is TGTGCCAGCAGTTTAGCGCAGGGGACCACCGGGGAGCTGTTTTTT. This translates into CASSLAQGTTGELFF.

This clonotype was seen more than once but under ten times. A much larger clone lies a single base off, so this may be a read error. This chain links TRBV12-3 or TRBV12-4 with TRBJ1-5; TRBD1 might be the D (5 bases). This CDR3 is built from 14 residues. Trimming pared 5 bases from V and 0 bases from J, leaving 8 bases between. For the CDR3, the DNA is TGTGCCAGCAGTAAGGGGTATAGCAATCAGCCCCAGCATTTT. It encodes CASSKGYSNQPQHF.

This clonotype was seen a handful of times. The chain carries TRBV25-1 and TRBJ1-2; 7 bases are a match to TRBD1. J lost 6 bases, V lost 0 bases, and 7 bases had no gene match. The CDR3 length is 15 residues. Germline V lookup: CDR1 MGHDK, CDR2 SYGVNS. CDR3 amino acids: CASSEYIGGVHGYTF. Here the CDR3 DNA reads TGTGCCAGCAGTGAATATATAGGGGGCGTTCATGGCTACACCTTC.

The rearrangement joins TRBV5-1 to TRBJ2-2; no clear D gene. The germline V gene encodes CDR1 SGHRS and CDR2 YFSETQ. V was trimmed by 4 bases and J by 6 bases, leaving 19 bases between them. The CDR3 runs 16 residues. This CDR3 reads CASSDVVVGSPGELFF. CDR3 coding DNA: TGCGCCAGCAGCGACGTCGTCGTCGGAAGCCCCGGGGAGCTGTTTTTT.

The table lists this clonotype with many counts. The gene calls are TRBV27 and TRBJ2-7; 7 nucleotides align to TRBD2. The germline V gene encodes CDR1 MNHEY and CDR2 SMNVEV (reference sequence). Trimming cost V 1 base and J 0 bases; bases outside gene matches: 3. The CDR3 covers 15 residues. CDR3 DNA: TGTGCCAGCAGTTTATTAGCGGGCCTCTCCTACGAGCAGTACTTC. Translating it yields CASSLLAGLSYEQYF.

This clonotype was counted between two and nine times. This chain connects TRBV6-6 to TRBJ2-4, with 11 positions matching TRBD2. J gave up 12 bases and V 2 bases, and 3 bases lay outside the gene matches. Looked up from germline, CDR1 is MNHNY and CDR2 is SVGAGI (reference sequence). The CDR3 is 13 amino acids. CDR3 nucleotide sequence: TGTGCCAGCAGTTACCGGGGACTAGCGGATCAGTACTTC. Protein sequence: CASSYRGLADQYF.

In its sample, this clonotype was seen a few times. This rearrangement joins TRBV7-3 to TRBJ2-3, with a tentative D call TRBD2 (6 bases). The CDR3 consists of 15 residues. Germline V gene sequence: CDR1 SGHTA, CDR2 FQGTGA. V was shortened by 2 bases and J by 5 bases, with 14 bases between the two germline ends. DNA of the CDR3: TGTGCCAGCAGCTTATCCGGGACTTCCGGAGATACGCAGTATTTT. Translating it yields CASSLSGTSGDTQYF.

Concerning this clonotype itself: A read error may explain this, as a much larger clone is one base away. In this CDR3 the conserved last residue, phenylalanine or tryptophan, is missing, so a read error is likely. The chain couples TRBV6-1 to TRBJ1-6; D might be TRBD1 (6 bases). The germline V and J ends were trimmed by 8 bases and 8 bases, with 16 bases remaining between them. Germline V CDR1 and CDR2: MNHNS, SASEGT. This CDR3 comprises 14 residues. CDR3 region: CASAQGRWDSPLHV. CDR3 coding DNA: TGTGCCAGCGCACAGGGTCGATGGGATTCACCCCTCCACGTT.

This clonotype was picked up many times. V and J are TRBV27 and TRBJ2-6; possible D gene TRBD1, 5 bases. Germline CDR1 and CDR2: MNHEY and SMNVEV (reference sequence). The CDR3 loop spans 17 amino acids. The germline V and J ends were trimmed by 3 bases and 0 bases, with 12 bases remaining between them. The CDR3 coding sequence is TGTGCCAGCAGTTTCCTCCCCGACAGCTCTGGGGCCAACGTCCTGACTTTC. Its protein is CASSFLPDSSGANVLTF.

This clonotype has just a few counts. This chain uses TRBV15 with TRBJ1-1; D perhaps matches TRBD1 (6 bases). This CDR3 contains 13 residues. With 2 bases removed from V and 7 bases from J, the gap between germline ends came to 11 bases. Germline CDR1 and CDR2: LNHNV and YYDKDF (reference sequence). In DNA form, the CDR3 reads TGTGCCACCAGCAGATCACGGACAGTTGAAGCTTTCTTT. This translates into CATSRSRTVEAFF. The whole variable domain, filled in from reference TRBV15 and TRBJ1-1, reads DAMVIQNPRYQVTQFGKPVTLSCSQTLNHNVMYWYQQKSSQAPKLLFHYYDKDFNNEADTPDNFQSRRPNTSFCFLDIRSPGLGDTAMYLCATSRSRTVEAFFGQGTRLTVV.

Ten or more counts support this clonotype. The chain links TRBV7-2 to TRBJ2-1, with 10 bases lining up with TRBD2. This CDR3 contains 16 residues. J gave up 9 bases and V 4 bases, and 12 bases lay outside the gene matches. Germline assignment: CDR1 SGHTA and CDR2 FQGNSA. The CDR3 region has the DNA TGTGCCAGCAGCTCGTCAGGGGGGGCTAGCGGGGGTGAGCAGTTCTTC. Amino acid sequence: CASSSSGGASGGEQFF.

This clonotype was picked up many times. The rearrangement uses TRBV24-1 and TRBJ1-1; D may be TRBD1 (5 bases). The length of the CDR3 is 13 residues. Trimming left V 3 bases short and J 10 bases short, with 14 bases between. Germline V gene data show CDR1 as KGHDR and CDR2 as SFDVKD. CDR3 loop: CATSDAGPLGAFF. In DNA form, the CDR3 reads TGTGCCACCAGTGATGCGGGACCCCTTGGAGCTTTCTTT.

In its sample, this clonotype was seen a few times. This rearrangement joins TRBV13 to TRBJ2-5; 9 bases are a match to TRBD1. V lost 1 base to trimming and J lost 5 bases; unmatched junction nucleotides: 17. Germline V gene sequence: CDR1 PRHDT, CDR2 FYEKMQ (reference sequence). This CDR3 has 19 amino acids. The CDR3 nucleotides are TGTGCCAGCAGCTTAGCCCTGGACAGGGGAAGAGGGAGAAGGGAGACCCAGTACTTC. It codes for CASSLALDRGRGRRETQYF.

There are a few counts of this clonotype. This chain joins TRBV10-3 and TRBJ1-3; no reliable D call. V lost 2 bases, J lost 4 bases, and 21 bases lay in between. CDR3 length equals 18 residues. Germline CDR1 is ENHRY and CDR2 is SYGVKD. CDR3 sequence reads: CAISEVEISRALGNTIYF. In nucleotides, the CDR3 is TGTGCCATCAGTGAGGTGGAAATCTCACGGGCTCTGGGAAACACCATATATTTT.

The chain has TRBV20-1 and TRBJ2-5; D is ambiguous. In germline, CDR1 is DFQATT, CDR2 SNEGSKA (reference sequence). The germline V and J ends were trimmed by 3 bases and 1 base, with 15 bases remaining between them. The CDR3 has 15 amino acids. The CDR3 DNA reads TGCAGTGCTAGTGGAGCAGGTGGTGTCCAAGAGACCCAGTACTTC. This sequence encodes CSASGAGGVQETQYF.

Only a few counts were recorded for this clonotype. The chain employs TRBV10-3 and TRBJ2-2; 12 positions match TRBD2. Germline CDR1 and CDR2: ENHRY and SYGVKD. This CDR3 has 17 residues. J lost 5 bases, V lost 4 bases, and 8 bases had no gene match. CDR3 DNA sequence: TGTGCCATCAGTGGACTAGCGGGAGTCGGGAGGACCGGGGAGCTGTTTTTT. It encodes CAISGLAGVGRTGELFF.

At least ten counts were recorded for this clonotype. The chain is built from TRBV20-1 and TRBJ2-3, with 8 bases fitting TRBD2. CDR1 is DFQATT, CDR2 SNEGSKA, per germline (reference sequence). This CDR3 is 13 amino acids long. Trimming took 5 bases from V and 4 from J; bases not matched to a gene: 5. The CDR3 DNA reads as TGCAGTGCTCTACTAGCGGTTGCAGATACGCAGTATTTT. This gives the protein CSALLAVADTQYF.

This clonotype was observed a handful of times. This chain joins TRBV5-1 and TRBJ2-1; 10 bases agree with TRBD2. J gave up 8 bases and V 4 bases, and 33 bases lay outside the gene matches. Germline CDR1 is SGHRS and CDR2 is YFSETQ. The CDR3 runs to 23 residues. CDR3 DNA: TGCGCCAGCAGCACGAAGCCGGGACGGGGAATCCGCGGTCAGCGGGAGGGCTGGGATGAGCAGTTCTTC. Translated: CASSTKPGRGIRGQREGWDEQFF. Combining the CDR3 with reference TRBV5-1 and TRBJ2-1 gives the whole variable domain KAGVTQTPRYLIKTRGQQVTLSCSPISGHRSVSWYQQTPGQGLQFLFEYFSETQRNKGNFPGRFSGRQFSNSRSEMNVSTLELGDSALYLCASSTKPGRGIRGQREGWDEQFFGPGTRLTVL.

The chain couples TRBV18 to TRBJ1-1; D remains unclear. The CDR3 sequence is 14 residues long. Germline CDR1 KGHSH, CDR2 LQKENI. Trimming shortened V by 6 bases and J by 0 bases, and 11 bases separated the two germline ends. The CDR3 DNA reads TGTGCCAGCTCCCCTAGATTCATGAACACTGAAGCTTTCTTT. Its protein is CASSPRFMNTEAFF.

There are many counts of this clonotype. The rearrangement joins TRBV6-2 or TRBV6-3 to TRBJ1-5, with a possible D match to TRBD1 (5 bases). Germline V CDR1 and CDR2: MNHEY, SVGEGT. The length of the CDR3 is 13 residues. Trimming left V 8 bases short and J 2 bases short, with 10 bases between. The CDR3 region is CASGRRGNQPQHF. The CDR3 coding sequence is TGTGCCAGCGGGCGCAGGGGCAATCAGCCCCAGCATTTT.

This clonotype was observed many times. This chain links TRBV5-5 with TRBJ2-2; tentative D call: TRBD1 (6 bases). Trimming shortened V by 3 bases and J by 2 bases, and 11 bases separated the two germline ends. The V gene's germline CDR1 is SGHKS and CDR2 YYEKEE (reference sequence). This CDR3 has 15 amino acids. CDR3 sequence reads: CASSWTESNTGELFF. In DNA, the CDR3 is TGTGCCAGCAGCTGGACAGAGAGCAACACCGGGGAGCTGTTTTTT.

The table lists this clonotype with a few counts. Its ends do not fully match the called genes, so a read error is possible. V usage is TRBV5-1 and J usage is TRBJ2-1; D is possibly TRBD1 or TRBD2 (5 bases each). There are 16 residues in the CDR3. Germline V gene data show CDR1 as SGHRS and CDR2 as YFSETQ. The CDR3 coding sequence is TGCGCCGGCAGCTTGGCATCCGGGACCCTATCGGGCGAGCAGTTCTTC. It codes for CAGSLASGTLSGEQFF.

This clonotype was detected many times. This sequence joins TRBV28 and TRBJ2-3, with 10 bases that match TRBD2. Germline V lookup: CDR1 MDHEN, CDR2 SYDVKM. V was clipped by 5 bases and J by 2 bases; unmatched bases: 4. The CDR3 contains 15 residues. The CDR3 nucleotides are TGTGCCAGCAGTCAAGCGGGAGGGGTCACAGATACGCAGTATTTT. It yields the protein CASSQAGGVTDTQYF.

The chain recombines TRBV19 with TRBJ1-1; 8 nucleotides agree with TRBD1. Germline values: CDR1 LNHDA, CDR2 SQIVND (reference sequence). With 3 bases clipped from V and 1 base from J, the junction kept 10 bases outside the gene matches. The CDR3 sequence is 17 residues long. CDR3 in DNA: TGTGCCAGTAGTATGGCTAAGGCGGGGACAGGGAACACTGAAGCTTTCTTT. Translated: CASSMAKAGTGNTEAFF. Full variable domain (rest looked up from reference TRBV19 and TRBJ1-1): DGGITQSPKYLFRKEGQNVTLSCEQNLNHDAMYWYRQDPGQGLRLIYYSQIVNDFQKGDIAEGYSVSREKKESFPLTVTSAQKNPTAFYLCASSMAKAGTGNTEAFFGQGTRLTVV.

This clonotype came up many times. The V and J genes are TRBV11-2 and TRBJ2-7, with 9 positions matching TRBD1. Trimming removed 5 bases from V and 7 bases from J; junction bases left unmatched: 15. This CDR3 contains 16 residues. Looked up from germline, CDR1 is SGHAT and CDR2 is FQNNGV. This CDR3 reads CASSPSGTGSPREQYF. The CDR3 DNA reads as TGTGCCAGCAGCCCCTCGGGGACAGGGTCCCCTCGGGAGCAGTACTTC.

The sample holds many counts of this clonotype. The chain uses TRBV6-1 and TRBJ1-5, with D perhaps matching TRBD1 (5 bases). V lost 5 bases, J lost 6 bases, and 14 bases lay in between. CDR3 length: 14 amino acids. CDR1 is MNHNS, CDR2 SASEGT, per germline. The DNA of the CDR3 is TGTGCCAGCAGTTCATCAGGGTCCAGTCAGCCCCAGCATTTT. Its protein is CASSSSGSSQPQHF.